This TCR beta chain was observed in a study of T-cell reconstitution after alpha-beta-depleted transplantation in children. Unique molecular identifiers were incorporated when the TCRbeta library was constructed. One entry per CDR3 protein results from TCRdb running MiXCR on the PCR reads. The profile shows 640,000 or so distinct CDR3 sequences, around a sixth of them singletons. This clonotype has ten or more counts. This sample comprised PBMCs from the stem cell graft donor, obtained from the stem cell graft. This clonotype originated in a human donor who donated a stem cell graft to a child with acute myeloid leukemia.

The CDR3 nucleotides read TGCAGTGCTAGGGACCAGCCGGGCGCGAATCAGCCCCAGCATTTT. Protein product: CSARDQPGANQPQHF. The gene calls are TRBV20-1 and TRBJ1-5; D uncertain. The CDR3 is 15 amino acids. Per the germline V gene, CDR1 is DFQATT and CDR2 is SNEGSKA (reference sequence). The ends were cut back, 3 bases at V and 4 bases at J, with 16 bases in the middle.